The 30 T cell receptor beta chains presented below share a single source sample, sequenced in a study of blood T cell repertoires in COVID-19. Method: immunoSEQ multiplex PCR; TCRdb's copy keeps in-frame clones and lacks some. Of 200,000 or so clones listed, 70% to 90% were seen once; the top ten hold about 6.8%. Sequencing was done on a sample of peripheral blood. These receptor sequences come from a woman between 35 and 50 years old who had recovered from COVID-19.

The V call is TRBV28, the J call TRBJ2-1; possible D gene TRBD2, 5 bases. In germline, CDR1 is MDHEN, CDR2 SYDVKM. V lost 6 bases to trimming and J lost 5 bases, with 17 bases between them. This CDR3 region has 15 residues. Written as DNA, the CDR3 is TGTGCCAGCAGGGAGGCCTCCTTGAGCGACAATGAGCAGTTCTTC. It encodes CASREASLSDNEQFF.

The rearrangement uses TRBV7-7 and TRBJ2-7; possible D gene TRBD2, 6 bases. The CDR3 has 14 residues. Trimming left V 3 bases short and J 3 bases short, with 12 bases between. The germline gives CDR1 SSHAT, CDR2 FNYEAQ (reference sequence). DNA for the CDR3: TGTGCCAGCAGCTTTGGGCCCGGGGGCTACGAGCAGTACTTC. It yields the protein CASSFGPGGYEQYF.

This chain connects TRBV19 to TRBJ2-5; no firm D call. V lost 6 bases, J lost 5 bases, and 13 bases lay in between. The CDR3 extends over 13 amino acids. The germline gives CDR1 LNHDA, CDR2 SQIVND (reference sequence). The CDR3 is CASSAIGSETQYF. In DNA form, the CDR3 reads TGTGCCAGTAGCGCCATCGGTAGCGAGACCCAGTACTTC.

The chain combines TRBV19 with TRBJ1-4, with D possibly matching TRBD1 (5 bases). CDR3 length equals 13 residues. Germline CDR1 reads LNHDA; CDR2 reads SQIVND (reference sequence). Trimming took 2 bases from V and 12 from J, leaving 13 bases between them. For the CDR3, the DNA is TGTGCCAGTAGTATAAAAGTCCGGGGGGAACTGTTTTTT. Its protein product is CASSIKVRGELFF.

The chain uses TRBV11-2 and TRBJ2-5; D is perhaps TRBD2 (5 bases). Germline V lookup: CDR1 SGHAT, CDR2 FQNNGV. This CDR3 contains 13 residues. Trimming took off 3 bases at V and 2 bases at J, with 7 bases between the two ends. The CDR3 protein is CASSFTGQETQYF. The CDR3 region has the DNA TGTGCCAGCAGCTTCACGGGACAAGAGACCCAGTACTTC.

V usage is TRBV9 and J usage is TRBJ2-1; D might be TRBD2 (5 bases). Trimming cost V 4 bases and J 4 bases, with 18 bases left between them. This CDR3 contains 16 residues. Germline-derived CDR1 and CDR2 are SGDLS and YYNGEE. The CDR3 coding sequence is TGTGCCAGCAGCTCCTTAACAAGGACGGGATACAATGAGCAGTTCTTC. This gives the protein CASSSLTRTGYNEQFF.

V and J are TRBV10-3 and TRBJ2-2; D may be TRBD2 (6 bases). The CDR3 has 14 residues. The V gene lost 6 bases and the J gene lost 2 bases, with 10 bases spanning the gap. The V gene's germline CDR1 is ENHRY and CDR2 SYGVKD. Here the CDR3 DNA reads TGTGCCATCAGGCGGGACGGTAACACCGGGGAGCTGTTTTTT. The encoded protein is CAIRRDGNTGELFF.

There are a few counts of this clone. The rearrangement uses TRBV4-2 and TRBJ2-1; 14 positions agree with TRBD2. Germline V gene sequence: CDR1 LGHNA, CDR2 YNFKEQ. Trimming removed 3 bases from V and 7 bases from J; junction bases left unmatched: 5. The CDR3 extends over 16 amino acids. This CDR3 is CASSHEGLAGANEQFF. The CDR3 bases are TGTGCCAGCAGCCACGAGGGACTAGCGGGAGCTAATGAGCAGTTCTTC.

This sequence joins TRBV27 and TRBJ2-7; 7 nucleotides agree with TRBD1. This CDR3 spans 14 amino acids. Germline loops: CDR1 MNHEY, CDR2 SMNVEV (reference sequence). V lost 6 bases and J lost 0; bases outside the gene matches: 5. CDR3 nucleotide sequence: TGTGCCAGCAGACGACAGGGCCCCTCCTACGAGCAGTACTTC. Amino acids: CASRRQGPSYEQYF.

The J gene is TRBJ2-2, the V gene TRBV19; D ambiguous. Germline loops: CDR1 LNHDA, CDR2 SQIVND (reference sequence). Trimming took 7 bases from V and 2 from J, leaving 11 bases between them. The CDR3 sequence is 14 residues long. DNA for the CDR3: TGTGCCAGTATAACAGCCCCAAACACCGGGGAGCTGTTTTTT. Its protein is CASITAPNTGELFF.

The chain couples TRBV3-1 (or the pseudogene TRBV3-2) to TRBJ2-7, with D possibly matching TRBD1 (6 bases). V lost 4 bases and J 0 bases, leaving 13 bases between the germline ends. The germline gives CDR1 LGHDT, CDR2 YNNKEL (reference sequence). CDR3 length: 15 residues. The CDR3 protein is CASSLQGSSSYEQYF. In nucleotides, the CDR3 is TGTGCCAGCAGCCTACAGGGTTCTAGCTCCTACGAGCAGTACTTC.

V gene TRBV28 combines with J gene TRBJ2-7, with TRBD2 matching over 8 bases. Germline V gene lookup returns CDR1 MDHEN and CDR2 SYDVKM. CDR3 length: 14 residues. With V trimmed by 2 bases and J by 4 bases, 4 bases remained unmatched. CDR3 protein: CASSLAGGVYEQYF. CDR3 in DNA: TGTGCCAGCAGTTTAGCGGGAGGAGTTTACGAGCAGTACTTC.

V usage is TRBV19 and J usage is TRBJ1-1, with TRBD1 identical over 10 bases. Unmatched junction bases numbered 17, after V lost 3 bases and J lost 4 bases. Germline lookup yields CDR1 LNHDA and CDR2 SQIVND (reference sequence). The CDR3 totals 19 residues. The CDR3 DNA is TGTGCCAGTAGTATCGGATGGAAGGCAGGGACAGGGGATAGCACTGAAGCTTTCTTT. This codes for CASSIGWKAGTGDSTEAFF.

The V gene is TRBV20-1, the J gene TRBJ2-1; D is uncertain. V shed 3 bases and J shed 2 bases, with 11 bases lying between them. This CDR3 has 14 residues. CDR1 is DFQATT, CDR2 SNEGSKA, per germline (reference sequence). The CDR3 coding sequence is TGCAGTGCTAGTTCTAGGCCGACCTACAATGAGCAGTTCTTC. Residues: CSASSRPTYNEQFF.

This clone occurred once. V gene TRBV7-3 combines with J gene TRBJ2-5; tentative D call: TRBD2 (6 bases). The CDR3 sequence is 14 residues long. Germline V gene lookup returns CDR1 SGHTA and CDR2 FQGTGA. Between the trimmed V and J ends, which lost 5 bases and 3 bases, there was a span of 13 bases. As DNA, the CDR3 is TGTGCCAGCAGCCAGCACGGGGGTAAAGAGACCCAGTACTTC. Its protein is CASSQHGGKETQYF. Using reference TRBV7-3 and TRBJ2-5 for the parts outside the CDR3, the full variable domain is GAGVSQTPSNKVTEKGKYVELRCDPISGHTALYWYRQSLGQGPEFLIYFQGTGAADDSGLPNDRFFAVRPEGSVSTLKIQRTERGDSAVYLCASSQHGGKETQYFGPGTRLLVL.

The genes are TRBV10-3 and TRBJ2-1; 12 nucleotides agree with TRBD2. The CDR3 totals 14 residues. V lost 8 bases and J lost 5; bases outside the gene matches: 4. Germline values: CDR1 ENHRY, CDR2 SYGVKD. The CDR3 protein is CAIGPSGRDNEQFF. Written as DNA, the CDR3 is TGTGCCATCGGTCCTAGCGGGAGGGACAATGAGCAGTTCTTC.

The DNA of the CDR3 is TGTGCCAGCAGCATTAGCGGGATACAATCTGAGCAGTTCTTC. Amino acid sequence: CASSISGIQSEQFF. The rearrangement joins TRBV6-2 or TRBV6-3 to TRBJ2-1, with 8 bases aligning to TRBD2. CDR1 MNHEY and CDR2 SVGEGT come from the germline V gene. Losses at the gene ends were 6 bases for V and 9 bases for J; bases not matched to a gene: 10. CDR3 length: 14 residues.

The J gene is TRBJ2-7, the V gene TRBV6-5; D unresolved. In germline, CDR1 is MNHEY, CDR2 SVGAGI. The CDR3 contains 14 residues. The ends were cut back, 3 bases at V and 1 base at J, with 10 bases in the middle. The CDR3 protein is CASSYASTSYEQYF. In nucleotides, the CDR3 is TGTGCCAGCAGTTATGCGAGTACTTCCTACGAGCAGTACTTC.

This sequence joins TRBV3-1 (or the pseudogene TRBV3-2) and TRBJ1-2; D possibly corresponds to TRBD1 (5 bases). Germline V gene sequence: CDR1 LGHDT, CDR2 YNNKEL (reference sequence). This CDR3 has 13 amino acids. The V end lost 4 bases, the J end lost 8 bases, and 14 bases lay between the germline ends. The CDR3 bases are TGTGCCAGCAGCCCACCAGCGGGGGGAGGCTACACCTTC. This sequence encodes CASSPPAGGGYTF.

The chain couples TRBV5-1 to TRBJ2-3, with 7 bases that match TRBD2. Trimming removed 4 bases from V and 5 bases from J; junction bases left unmatched: 4. The CDR3 covers 13 residues. Germline-derived CDR1 and CDR2 are SGHRS and YFSETQ. The CDR3 coding sequence is TGCGCCAGCAGCCGGGAGCGGGGAGATACGCAGTATTTT. The encoded protein is CASSRERGDTQYF.

The rearrangement uses TRBV11-3 and TRBJ2-5, with TRBD2 matching 7 bases. The CDR3 sequence is 15 residues long. V lost 3 bases, J lost 0 bases, and 4 bases stayed unmatched. The germline V gene has CDR1 SGHNT and CDR2 YENEEA. The CDR3 is CASSLSGTNQETQYF. The DNA of the CDR3 is TGTGCCAGCAGCTTGAGCGGGACCAACCAAGAGACCCAGTACTTC.

The genes are TRBV7-9 and TRBJ2-5, with D uncertain. The V gene lost 1 base and the J gene lost 5 bases, with 8 bases spanning the gap. The CDR3 runs to 13 residues. The germline V gene encodes CDR1 SEHNR and CDR2 FQNEAQ (reference sequence). CDR3 nucleotide sequence: TGTGCCAGCAGCTTAGGCGGTGGTGAGACCCAGTACTTC. Translated, it gives CASSLGGGETQYF.

The V and J genes are TRBV7-3 and TRBJ1-1; TRBD1 might be the D (6 bases). CDR1 and CDR2 from the germline V gene are SGHTA and FQGTGA. The CDR3 runs to 14 residues. V was cut by 7 bases and J by 2 bases, with 14 bases left in between. CDR3 coding DNA: TGTGCCAGCACCCAGGACAGTGCTAACACTGAAGCTTTCTTT. This encodes CASTQDSANTEAFF.

This chain connects TRBV28 to TRBJ2-2; TRBD2 matches 7 bases. The CDR3 sequence is 15 residues long. With 6 bases clipped from V and 5 bases from J, the junction kept 9 bases outside the gene matches. CDR1 MDHEN and CDR2 SYDVKM come from the germline V gene. CDR3 sequence (DNA): TGTGCCAGCAGGGCGACTAGCTCACGGACCGGGGAGCTGTTTTTT. It codes for CASRATSSRTGELFF.

This chain uses TRBV2 with TRBJ2-7; 12 nucleotides line up with TRBD2. Germline CDR1 and CDR2: SNHLY and FYNNEI. J gave up 5 bases and V 6 bases, and 17 bases lay outside the gene matches. There are 18 residues in the CDR3. The DNA for the CDR3 is TGTGCCAGCAGCCAAATCCCCTCGACTAGCGGGAGACCGAACGAGCAGTACTTC. It translates to CASSQIPSTSGRPNEQYF.

The chain has TRBV9 and TRBJ2-4; 7 bases match TRBD1. With 4 bases clipped from V and 0 bases from J, the junction kept 10 bases outside the gene matches. This CDR3 region has 17 residues. CDR1 is SGDLS, CDR2 YYNGEE, per germline. CDR3 sequence (DNA): TGTGCCAGCAGCCCCCCAAGGGGGCAGGGAGCCAAAAACATTCAGTACTTC. It yields the protein CASSPPRGQGAKNIQYF.

The chain links TRBV24-1 to TRBJ2-5; perhaps TRBD1 as D (6 bases). Germline V gives CDR1 KGHDR, CDR2 SFDVKD. V gave up 3 bases and J gave up 2 bases, with 9 bases separating them. This CDR3 contains 14 residues. The CDR3 region is CATSDDRLQETQYF. DNA of the CDR3: TGTGCCACCAGTGATGACAGGTTACAAGAGACCCAGTACTTC.

The V call is TRBV6-4, the J call TRBJ2-1, with 15 bases that match TRBD2. This CDR3 is built from 18 residues. The germline V gene has CDR1 MRHNA and CDR2 SNTAGT. The V segment lost 3 bases and the J segment 2 bases; nucleotides outside the gene matches: 5. In DNA, the CDR3 is TGTGCCAGCAGTGAGGGACTAGCGGGAGGACTCGCCTACAATGAGCAGTTCTTC. Amino acid sequence: CASSEGLAGGLAYNEQFF.

V usage is TRBV30 and J usage is TRBJ1-1; D not certain. The ends were cut back, 4 bases at V and 5 bases at J, with 8 bases in the middle. The CDR3 is 11 amino acids. The germline gives CDR1 GTSNPN, CDR2 SVGIG (reference sequence). The CDR3 here is CAWIRGTEAFF. CDR3 nucleotides: TGTGCCTGGATCCGGGGAACTGAAGCTTTCTTT.

The chain couples TRBV12-3 or TRBV12-4 to TRBJ2-1; D is unclear. With 4 bases removed from V and 7 bases from J, the gap between germline ends came to 5 bases. The CDR3 totals 11 residues. CDR3 residues: CASSWANEQFF. The CDR3 DNA is TGTGCCAGCAGTTGGGCTAATGAGCAGTTCTTC.